One T cell receptor (beta chain) is described in this entry. The data were obtained in a study of blood T cell repertoires in COVID-19. Study as a whole: Material from acute and convalescent COVID-19 was sourced from the United States, Italy and Spain.

Sequencing used immunoSEQ multiplex PCR; TCRdb keeps in-frame clones, though not all of them. The sample includes 30,000 to 40,000 clones, 75% to 90% seen only once; the top ten take 1.5% to 2.5%. This CDR3 region has 13 residues. Trimming took 4 bases from V and 6 from J, leaving 12 bases between them. Germline V gene sequence: CDR1 LGHDT, CDR2 YNNKEL (reference sequence). The sequence derives from a man aged 45-65 years with active or convalescent COVID-19. The chain couples TRBV3-1 (or the pseudogene TRBV3-2) to TRBJ1-1; no reliable D call. The sample was peripheral blood. The CDR3 spells CASSRGSLAEAFF. The CDR3 DNA reads as TGTGCCAGCAGCCGCGGGTCATTGGCTGAAGCTTTCTTT.